Here is one T cell receptor (beta chain) with its context. The junction and the germline gene differ at one end; a read error may be behind it. This sample is drawn from a study of control samples from healthy donors and cancer patients. Produced via immunoSEQ multiplex PCR; TCRdb's table is partial and in-frame only. The sample carries 100,000 to 150,000 clones, around 90% recorded once. Germline loops: CDR1 SNHLY, CDR2 FYNNEI. The length of the CDR3 is 14 residues. The sequencing sample was made of blood. The J gene is TRBJ2-7, the V gene TRBV2, with D unresolved. The receptor was isolated from a man in his forties in good health. CDR3 in amino acids: CASSESARTTLPDF. In nucleotides, the CDR3 is TGTGCCAGCAGTGAATCCGCTCGAACGACTCTTCCAGACTTC.